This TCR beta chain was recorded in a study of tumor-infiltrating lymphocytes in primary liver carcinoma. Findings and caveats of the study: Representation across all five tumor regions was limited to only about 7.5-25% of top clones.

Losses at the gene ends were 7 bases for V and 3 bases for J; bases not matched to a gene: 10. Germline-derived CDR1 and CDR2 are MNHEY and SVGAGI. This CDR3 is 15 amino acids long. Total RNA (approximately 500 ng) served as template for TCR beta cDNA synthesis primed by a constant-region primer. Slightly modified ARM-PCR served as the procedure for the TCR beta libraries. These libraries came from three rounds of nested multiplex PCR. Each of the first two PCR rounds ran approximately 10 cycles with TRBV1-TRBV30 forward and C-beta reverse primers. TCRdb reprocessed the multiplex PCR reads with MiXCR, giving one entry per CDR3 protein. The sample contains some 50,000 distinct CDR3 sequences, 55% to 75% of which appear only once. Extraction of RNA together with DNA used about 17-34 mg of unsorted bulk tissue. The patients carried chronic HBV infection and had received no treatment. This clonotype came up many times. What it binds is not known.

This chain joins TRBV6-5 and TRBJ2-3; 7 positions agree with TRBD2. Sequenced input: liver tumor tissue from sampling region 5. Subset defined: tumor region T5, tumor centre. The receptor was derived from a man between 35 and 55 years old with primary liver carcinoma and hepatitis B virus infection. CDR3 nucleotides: TGTGCCAGCAATCTGGCGGGAGATACTACAGATACGCAGTATTTT. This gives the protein CASNLAGDTTDTQYF.